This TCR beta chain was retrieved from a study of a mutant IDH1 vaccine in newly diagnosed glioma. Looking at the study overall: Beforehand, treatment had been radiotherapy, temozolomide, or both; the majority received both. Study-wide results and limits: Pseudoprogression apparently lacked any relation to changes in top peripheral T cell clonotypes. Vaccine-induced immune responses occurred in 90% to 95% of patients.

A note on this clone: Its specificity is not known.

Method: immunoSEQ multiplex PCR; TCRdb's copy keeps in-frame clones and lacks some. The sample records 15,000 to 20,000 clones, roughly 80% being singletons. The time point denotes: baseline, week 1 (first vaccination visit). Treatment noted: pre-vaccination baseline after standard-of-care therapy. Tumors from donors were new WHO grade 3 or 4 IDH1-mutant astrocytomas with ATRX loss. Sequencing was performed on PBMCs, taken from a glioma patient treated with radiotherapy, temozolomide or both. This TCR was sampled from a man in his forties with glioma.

The chain's CDR3 is CASSQEMNQPQHF. CDR3 DNA sequence: TGTGCCAGCAGCCAAGAGATGAATCAGCCCCAGCATTTT. This rearrangement joins TRBV4-2 to TRBJ1-5; D is unclear. V gave up 0 bases and J gave up 4 bases, with 4 bases separating them. Germline V gene data show CDR1 as LGHNA and CDR2 as YNFKEQ. CDR3 length: 13 amino acids.